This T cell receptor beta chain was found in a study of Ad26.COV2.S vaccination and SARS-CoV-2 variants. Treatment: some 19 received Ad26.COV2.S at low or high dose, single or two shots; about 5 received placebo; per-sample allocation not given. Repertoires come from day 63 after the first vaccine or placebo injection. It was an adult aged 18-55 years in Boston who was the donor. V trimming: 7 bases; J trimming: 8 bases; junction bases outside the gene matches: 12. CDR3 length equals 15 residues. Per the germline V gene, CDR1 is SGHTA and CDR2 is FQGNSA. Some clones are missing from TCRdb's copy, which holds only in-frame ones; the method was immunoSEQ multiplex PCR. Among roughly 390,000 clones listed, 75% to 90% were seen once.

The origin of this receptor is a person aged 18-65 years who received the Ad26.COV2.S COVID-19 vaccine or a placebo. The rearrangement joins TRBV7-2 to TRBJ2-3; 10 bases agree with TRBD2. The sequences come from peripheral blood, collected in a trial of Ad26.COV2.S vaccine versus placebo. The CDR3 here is CASTWDQRGGSTQYF. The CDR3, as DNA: TGTGCCAGCACTTGGGACCAGCGGGGGGGCAGTACGCAGTATTTT.